The T cell receptor beta chain under discussion was sequenced for a study of T-cell reconstitution after alpha-beta-depleted transplantation in children. CDR1 SGHVS and CDR2 FQNEAQ come from the germline V gene. V gave up 2 bases and J gave up 0 bases, with 13 bases separating them. This CDR3 is 16 amino acids long. Unique molecular identifiers featured in how the TCRbeta library was prepared. MiXCR was run by TCRdb on the PCR reads, yielding one entry per CDR3 protein. The table has a few hundred thousand distinct CDR3 sequences, approximately 10% seen once. This material consisted of PBMCs from the stem cell graft donor, taken from the stem cell graft. J is TRBJ1-1 and V is TRBV7-8; D gene uncertain. The clonotype was recovered from a human donor who donated a stem cell graft to a child with acute lymphoblastic leukemia. This CDR3 is CASSLYVGEMNTEAFF. Here the CDR3 DNA reads TGTGCCAGCAGCTTATATGTTGGGGAGATGAACACTGAAGCTTTCTTT. Filled out from reference TRBV7-8 and TRBJ1-1, the complete variable domain reads GAGVSQSPRYKVAKRGQDVALRCDPISGHVSLFWYQQALGQGPEFLTYFQNEAQLDKSGLPSDRFFAERPEGSVSTLKIQRTQQEDSAVYLCASSLYVGEMNTEAFFGQGTRLTVV.